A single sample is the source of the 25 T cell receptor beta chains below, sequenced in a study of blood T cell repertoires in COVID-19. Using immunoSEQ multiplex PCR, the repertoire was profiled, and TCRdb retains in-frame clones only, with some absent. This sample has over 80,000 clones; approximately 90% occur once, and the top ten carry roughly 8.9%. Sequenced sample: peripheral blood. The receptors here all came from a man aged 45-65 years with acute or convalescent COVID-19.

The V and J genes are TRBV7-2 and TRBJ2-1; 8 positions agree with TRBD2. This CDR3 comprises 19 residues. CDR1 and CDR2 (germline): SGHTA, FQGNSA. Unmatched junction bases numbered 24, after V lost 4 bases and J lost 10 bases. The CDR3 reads CASSSGTGKRGFPSREQFF. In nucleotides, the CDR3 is TGTGCCAGCAGCTCCGGGACCGGAAAGCGGGGGTTTCCTTCCAGGGAGCAGTTCTTC.

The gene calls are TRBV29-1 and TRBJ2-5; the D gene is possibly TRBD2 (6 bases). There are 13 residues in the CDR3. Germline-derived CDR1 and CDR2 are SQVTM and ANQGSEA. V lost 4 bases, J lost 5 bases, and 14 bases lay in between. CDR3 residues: CSVVLGGSETQYF. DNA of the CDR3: TGCAGCGTTGTGTTGGGGGGAAGTGAGACCCAGTACTTC.

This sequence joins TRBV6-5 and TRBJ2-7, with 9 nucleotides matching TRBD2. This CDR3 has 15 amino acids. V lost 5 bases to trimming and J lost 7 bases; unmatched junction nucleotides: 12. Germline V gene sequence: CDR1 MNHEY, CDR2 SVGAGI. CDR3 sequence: CASSTRLAAGLEQYF. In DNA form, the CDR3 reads TGTGCCAGCAGTACGAGACTAGCGGCTGGCTTAGAGCAGTACTTC.

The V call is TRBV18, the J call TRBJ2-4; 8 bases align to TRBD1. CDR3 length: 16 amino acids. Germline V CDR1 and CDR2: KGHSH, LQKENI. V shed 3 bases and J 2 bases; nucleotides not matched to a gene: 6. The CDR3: CASSPYTGGTKNIQYF. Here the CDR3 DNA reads TGTGCCAGCTCACCCTATACAGGGGGAACCAAAAACATTCAGTACTTC.

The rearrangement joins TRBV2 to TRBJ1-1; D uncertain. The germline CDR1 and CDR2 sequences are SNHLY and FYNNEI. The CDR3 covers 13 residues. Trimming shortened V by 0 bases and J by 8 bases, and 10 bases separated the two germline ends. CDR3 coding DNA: TGTGCCAGCAGTGAAGCACGAGGCGGGGAAGCTTTCTTT. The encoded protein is CASSEARGGEAFF.

The CDR3 protein is CASSETNRGNGYTF. CDR3 coding DNA: TGTGCCAGCAGTGAAACCAACAGGGGCAATGGCTACACCTTC. The chain joins TRBV2 to TRBJ1-2, with 7 bases fitting TRBD1. The ends lost 2 bases at V and 6 bases at J; junction bases unmatched: 6. CDR1 and CDR2 from the germline V gene are SNHLY and FYNNEI. This CDR3 contains 14 residues. Based on the CDR3 plus reference TRBV2 and TRBJ1-2, the full variable domain is EPEVTQTPSHQVTQMGQEVILRCVPISNHLYFYWYRQILGQKVEFLVSFYNNEISEKSEIFDDQFSVERPDGSNFTLKIRSTKLEDSAMYFCASSETNRGNGYTFGSGTRLTVV.

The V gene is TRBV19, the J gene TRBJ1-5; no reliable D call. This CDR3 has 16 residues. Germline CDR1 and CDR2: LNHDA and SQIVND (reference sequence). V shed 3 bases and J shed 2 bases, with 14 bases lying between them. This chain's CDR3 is CASSIVGRDRNQPQHF. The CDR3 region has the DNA TGTGCCAGTAGTATCGTTGGGAGGGATCGCAATCAGCCCCAGCATTTT.

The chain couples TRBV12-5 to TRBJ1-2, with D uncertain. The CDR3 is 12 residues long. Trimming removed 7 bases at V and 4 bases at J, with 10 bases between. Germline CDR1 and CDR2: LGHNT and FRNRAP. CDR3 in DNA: TGTGCTAGTGCCATATCGAGCTATGGCTACACCTTC. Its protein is CASAISSYGYTF.

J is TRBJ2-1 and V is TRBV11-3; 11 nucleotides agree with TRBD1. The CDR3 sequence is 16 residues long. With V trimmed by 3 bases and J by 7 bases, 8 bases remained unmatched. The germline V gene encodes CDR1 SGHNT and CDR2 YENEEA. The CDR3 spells CASSLWGTGGSNEQFF. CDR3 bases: TGTGCCAGCAGCTTGTGGGGGACAGGGGGTAGTAATGAGCAGTTCTTC.

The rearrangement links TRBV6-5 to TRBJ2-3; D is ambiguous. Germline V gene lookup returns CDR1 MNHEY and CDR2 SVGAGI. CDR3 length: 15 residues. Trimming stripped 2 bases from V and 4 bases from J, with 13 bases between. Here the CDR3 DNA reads TGTGCCAGCAGTTACGACCTACCTCGGGCAGATACGCAGTATTTT. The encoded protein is CASSYDLPRADTQYF.

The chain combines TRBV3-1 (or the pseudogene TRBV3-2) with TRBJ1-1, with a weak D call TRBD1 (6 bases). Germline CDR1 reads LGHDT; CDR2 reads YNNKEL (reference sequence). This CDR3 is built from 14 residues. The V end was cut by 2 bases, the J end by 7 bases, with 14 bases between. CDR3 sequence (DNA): TGTGCCAGCAGCCAACGGGGGGGCTCGGATGAAGCTTTCTTT. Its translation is CASSQRGGSDEAFF.

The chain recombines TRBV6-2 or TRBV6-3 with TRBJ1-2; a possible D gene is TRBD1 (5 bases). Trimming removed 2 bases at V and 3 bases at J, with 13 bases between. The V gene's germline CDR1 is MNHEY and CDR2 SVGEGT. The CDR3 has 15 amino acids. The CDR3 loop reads CASSYRREGYYGYTF. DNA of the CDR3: TGTGCCAGCAGTTACAGACGGGAGGGGTACTATGGCTACACCTTC.

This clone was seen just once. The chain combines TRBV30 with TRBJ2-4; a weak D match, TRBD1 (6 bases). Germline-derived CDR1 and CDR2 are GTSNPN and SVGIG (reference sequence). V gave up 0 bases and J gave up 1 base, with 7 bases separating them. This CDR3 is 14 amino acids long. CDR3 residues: CAWSVGAAKNIQYF. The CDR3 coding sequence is TGTGCCTGGAGTGTGGGGGCGGCCAAAAACATTCAGTACTTC.

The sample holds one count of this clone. The chain's CDR3 is CASSIAGDLREKLFF. CDR3 nucleotide sequence: TGTGCCAGTAGTATTGCGGGGGACCTTCGTGAAAAACTGTTTTTT. This chain connects TRBV19 to TRBJ1-4; TRBD1 is a possible D gene (5 bases). Trimming took off 3 bases at V and 7 bases at J, with 15 bases between the two ends. Germline V gene lookup returns CDR1 LNHDA and CDR2 SQIVND (reference sequence). The CDR3 sequence is 15 residues long.

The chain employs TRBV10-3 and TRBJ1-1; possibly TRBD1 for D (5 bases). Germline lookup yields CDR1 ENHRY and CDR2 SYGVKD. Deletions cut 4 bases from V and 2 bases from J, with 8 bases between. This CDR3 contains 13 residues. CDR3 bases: TGTGCCATCAGTGGGGGCGGCAACACTGAAGCTTTCTTT. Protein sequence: CAISGGGNTEAFF.

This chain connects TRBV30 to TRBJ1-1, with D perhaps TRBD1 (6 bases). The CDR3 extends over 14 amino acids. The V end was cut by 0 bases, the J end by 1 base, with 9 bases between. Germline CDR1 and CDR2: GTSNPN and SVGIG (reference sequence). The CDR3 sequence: CAWSVRTENTEAFF. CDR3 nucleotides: TGTGCCTGGAGTGTACGGACAGAGAACACTGAAGCTTTCTTT.

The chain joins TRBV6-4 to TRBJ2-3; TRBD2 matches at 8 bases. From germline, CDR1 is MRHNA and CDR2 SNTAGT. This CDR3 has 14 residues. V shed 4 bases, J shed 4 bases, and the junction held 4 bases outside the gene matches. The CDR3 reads CASSAELAADTQYF. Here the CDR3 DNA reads TGTGCCAGCAGTGCGGAACTAGCGGCAGATACGCAGTATTTT.

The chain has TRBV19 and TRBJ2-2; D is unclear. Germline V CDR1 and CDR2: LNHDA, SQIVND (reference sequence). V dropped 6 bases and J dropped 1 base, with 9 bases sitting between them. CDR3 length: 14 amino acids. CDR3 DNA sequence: TGTGCCAGTAGCCTATCCTTGAACACCGGGGAGCTGTTTTTT. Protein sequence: CASSLSLNTGELFF.

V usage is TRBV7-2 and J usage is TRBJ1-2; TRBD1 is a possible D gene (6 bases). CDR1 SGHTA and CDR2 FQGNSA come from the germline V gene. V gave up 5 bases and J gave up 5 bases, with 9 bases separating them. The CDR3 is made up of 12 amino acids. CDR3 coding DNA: TGTGCCAGCAGCATGAGGGGGTATGGCTACACCTTC. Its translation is CASSMRGYGYTF. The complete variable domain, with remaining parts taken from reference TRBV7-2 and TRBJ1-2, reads GAGVSQSPSNKVTEKGKDVELRCDPISGHTALYWYRQSLGQGLEFLIYFQGNSAPDKSGLPSDRFSAERTGGSVSTLTIQRTQQEDSAVYLCASSMRGYGYTFGSGTRLTVV.

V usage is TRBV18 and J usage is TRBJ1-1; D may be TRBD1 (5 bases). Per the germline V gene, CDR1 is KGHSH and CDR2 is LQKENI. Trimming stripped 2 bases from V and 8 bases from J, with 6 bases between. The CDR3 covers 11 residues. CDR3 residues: CASSPNREAFF. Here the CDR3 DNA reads TGTGCCAGCTCACCAAACAGGGAAGCTTTCTTT.

This CDR3 is CASGLQQGFFNEQFF. The DNA for the CDR3 is TGTGCTAGTGGTTTGCAACAGGGTTTTTTCAATGAGCAGTTCTTC. The chain links TRBV12-5 to TRBJ2-1; a possible D gene is TRBD1 (6 bases). With 2 bases removed from V and 6 bases from J, the gap between germline ends came to 14 bases. This CDR3 region has 15 residues. Germline V gives CDR1 LGHNT, CDR2 FRNRAP.

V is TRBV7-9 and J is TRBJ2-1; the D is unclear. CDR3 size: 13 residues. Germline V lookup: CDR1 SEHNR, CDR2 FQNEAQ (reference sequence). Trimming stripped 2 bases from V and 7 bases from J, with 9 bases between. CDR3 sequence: CASSLLEVNEQFF. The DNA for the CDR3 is TGTGCCAGCAGCTTACTAGAGGTAAATGAGCAGTTCTTC.

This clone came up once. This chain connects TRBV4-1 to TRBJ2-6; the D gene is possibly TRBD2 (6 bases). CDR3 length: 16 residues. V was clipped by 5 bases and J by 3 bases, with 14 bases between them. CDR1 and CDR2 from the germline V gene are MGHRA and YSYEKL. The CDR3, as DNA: TGCGCCAGCAGCTCCCCTGGGGGGTTTGGGGCCAACGTCCTGACTTTC. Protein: CASSSPGGFGANVLTF.

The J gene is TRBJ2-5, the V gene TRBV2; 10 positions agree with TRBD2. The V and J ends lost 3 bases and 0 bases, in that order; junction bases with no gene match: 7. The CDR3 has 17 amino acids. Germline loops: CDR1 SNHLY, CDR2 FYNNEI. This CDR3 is CASSDIYLAGDQETQYF. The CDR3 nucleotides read TGTGCCAGCAGTGACATTTATCTAGCGGGGGACCAAGAGACCCAGTACTTC. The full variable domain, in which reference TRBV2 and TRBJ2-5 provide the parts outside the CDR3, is EPEVTQTPSHQVTQMGQEVILRCVPISNHLYFYWYRQILGQKVEFLVSFYNNEISEKSEIFDDQFSVERPDGSNFTLKIRSTKLEDSAMYFCASSDIYLAGDQETQYFGPGTRLLVL.

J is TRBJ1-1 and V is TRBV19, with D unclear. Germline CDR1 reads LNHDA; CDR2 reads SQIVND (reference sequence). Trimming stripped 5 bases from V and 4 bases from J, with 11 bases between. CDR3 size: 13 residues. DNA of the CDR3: TGTGCCAGTAGTCCAAGGGAGGGCACTGAAGCTTTCTTT. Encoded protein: CASSPREGTEAFF.